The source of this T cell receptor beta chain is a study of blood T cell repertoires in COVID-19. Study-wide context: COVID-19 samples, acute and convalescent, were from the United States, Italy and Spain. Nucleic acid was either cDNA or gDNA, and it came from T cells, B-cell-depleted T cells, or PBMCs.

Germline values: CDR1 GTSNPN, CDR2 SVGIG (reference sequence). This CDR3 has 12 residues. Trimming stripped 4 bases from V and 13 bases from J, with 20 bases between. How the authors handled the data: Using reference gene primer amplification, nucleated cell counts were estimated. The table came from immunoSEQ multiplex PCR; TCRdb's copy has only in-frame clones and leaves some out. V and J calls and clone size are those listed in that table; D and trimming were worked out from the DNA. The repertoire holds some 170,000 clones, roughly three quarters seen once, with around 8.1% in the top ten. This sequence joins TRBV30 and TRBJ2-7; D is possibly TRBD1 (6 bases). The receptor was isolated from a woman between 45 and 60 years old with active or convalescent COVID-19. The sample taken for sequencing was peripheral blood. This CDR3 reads CAWTAQGPFNYF. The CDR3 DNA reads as TGTGCCTGGACCGCGCAGGGGCCGTTCAATTACTTC.